The clone carrying this T cell receptor beta chain was observed a single time. The antigen remains undetermined. With ipilimumab providing CTLA-4 blockade, focal radiation was administered to patients who had chemo-refractory metastatic non-small-cell lung cancer. These data come from a study of radiotherapy plus CTLA-4 blockade in lung cancer. Study summary: Patients showed objective responses in 15% to 20% of cases, and disease control was achieved by over 25%. General observations from the study: With interferon-beta, early dynamics of blood T cell clones were reported to best predict response. In blood, after radiotherapy plus ipilimumab, tumor-derived TCR clones expanded.

This table comes from immunoSEQ multiplex PCR, and its TCRdb copy is limited to in-frame clones, with some not included. The table includes tens of thousands of clones, around 68% detected once. Trimming cost V 10 bases and J 8 bases, with 17 bases left between them. The CDR3 covers 13 residues. CDR1 and CDR2 from the germline V gene are MNHEY and SMNVEV (reference sequence). Sequencing was performed on peripheral blood, taken from a patient treated with radiotherapy plus ipilimumab. The sequence derives from a human donor with non-small cell lung cancer whose response to radiotherapy plus ipilimumab could not be evaluated. The rearrangement links TRBV27 to TRBJ1-4; D not certain. The chain's CDR3 is CATAAGFSEKLFF. The CDR3 nucleotides are TGTGCCACCGCAGCGGGGTTCTCAGAAAAACTGTTTTTT.